What follows are 13 T cell receptor beta chains derived from one specimen sequenced in a study of blood T cell repertoires in COVID-19. Clones were sequenced by immunoSEQ multiplex PCR, and TCRdb holds only the in-frame ones, with some missing. The sample gives a few hundred thousand clones, about 82% of which show up once; 1.5% to 2% is in the top ten. Sequencing used peripheral blood. Every receptor here comes from a woman aged 45-65 years with acute or convalescent COVID-19.

This clone appeared once. The genes are TRBV7-2 and TRBJ2-3; D is unclear. The V gene's germline CDR1 is SGHTA and CDR2 FQGNSA. The length of the CDR3 is 13 residues. V was cut by 0 bases and J by 2 bases, with 3 bases left in between. The CDR3 bases are TGTGCCAGCAGCTTAGCAGCCACAGATACGCAGTATTTT. This codes for CASSLAATDTQYF. The full variable domain, rest sourced from reference TRBV7-2 and TRBJ2-3, is GAGVSQSPSNKVTEKGKDVELRCDPISGHTALYWYRQSLGQGLEFLIYFQGNSAPDKSGLPSDRFSAERTGGSVSTLTIQRTQQEDSAVYLCASSLAATDTQYFGPGTRLTVL.

This chain connects TRBV30 to TRBJ1-1; tentatively, D is TRBD1 (6 bases). The CDR3 contains 17 residues. The germline V gene has CDR1 GTSNPN and CDR2 SVGIG (reference sequence). V gave up 3 bases and J gave up 6 bases, with 26 bases separating them. CDR3 sequence reads: CAWSLRGIRTLSPEAFF. CDR3 DNA: TGTGCCTGGAGCTTGAGGGGGATCAGGACTCTGTCACCTGAAGCTTTCTTT. Full variable domain (missing parts from reference TRBV30 and TRBJ1-1): SQTIHQWPATLVQPVGSPLSLECTVEGTSNPNLYWYRQAAGRGLQLLFYSVGIGQISSEVPQNLSASRPQDRQFILSSKKLLLSDSGFYLCAWSLRGIRTLSPEAFFGQGTRLTVV.

V and J are TRBV9 and TRBJ1-1, with D possibly being TRBD1 (6 bases). This CDR3 has 13 amino acids. V gave up 3 bases and J gave up 1 base, with 7 bases separating them. Germline V gives CDR1 SGDLS, CDR2 YYNGEE. Here the CDR3 reads CASSAGENTEAFF. As DNA, the CDR3 is TGTGCCAGCAGCGCAGGGGAGAACACTGAAGCTTTCTTT.

Remarks on this clone: At one of its ends the junction is not consistent with the germline gene, which may arise from a read error. This chain connects TRBV5-1 to TRBJ2-1, with D hard to call. CDR1 and CDR2 (germline): SGHRS, YFSETQ. The CDR3 has 13 amino acids. CDR3 loop: CASSLVSYDEQFF. The CDR3 DNA follows: TGCGCCAGCAGCTTGGTAAGCTACGATGAGCAGTTCTTC.

The chain recombines TRBV4-1 with TRBJ2-5, with 10 nucleotides matching TRBD2. Trimming cost V 1 base and J 2 bases; bases outside gene matches: 13. The CDR3 consists of 19 residues. Germline loops: CDR1 MGHRA, CDR2 YSYEKL. The CDR3 loop is CASSQVLGLAGVGQETQYF. In DNA form, the CDR3 reads TGCGCCAGCAGCCAAGTGCTCGGGCTAGCGGGAGTGGGGCAAGAGACCCAGTACTTC.

In this sample, this clone turned up many times. The CDR3 DNA reads as TGTGCCAGCAGCTTAGCGCTAGGACAGAGAAAAGAGACCCAGTACTTC. Translation: CASSLALGQRKETQYF. The genes are TRBV7-9 and TRBJ2-5, with D possibly being TRBD1 (6 bases). The CDR3 covers 16 residues. Looked up from germline, CDR1 is SEHNR and CDR2 is FQNEAQ (reference sequence). Trimming cost V 0 bases and J 3 bases, with 14 bases left between them. Full variable domain (rest looked up from reference TRBV7-9 and TRBJ2-5): DTGVSQNPRHKITKRGQNVTFRCDPISEHNRLYWYRQTLGQGPEFLTYFQNEAQLEKSRLLSDRFSAERPKGSFSTLEIQRTEQGDSAMYLCASSLALGQRKETQYFGPGTRLLVL.

J is TRBJ2-3 and V is TRBV6-5; weak D call: TRBD1 (6 bases). Germline V lookup: CDR1 MNHEY, CDR2 SVGAGI. This CDR3 is 13 amino acids long. With 0 bases removed from V and 6 bases from J, the gap between germline ends came to 7 bases. This CDR3 reads CASSYSRGDTQYF. Here the CDR3 DNA reads TGTGCCAGCAGTTACTCCAGGGGTGATACGCAGTATTTT.

V usage is TRBV6-5 and J usage is TRBJ1-1; D is unclear. Germline V CDR1 and CDR2: MNHEY, SVGAGI. V was trimmed by 3 bases and J by 0 bases, leaving 5 bases between them. There are 13 residues in the CDR3. The CDR3 reads CASSYSVNTEAFF. CDR3 sequence (DNA): TGTGCCAGCAGTTATTCGGTGAACACTGAAGCTTTCTTT.

The chain recombines TRBV15 with TRBJ2-2, with 12 bases fitting TRBD2. CDR1 and CDR2 from the germline V gene are LNHNV and YYDKDF (reference sequence). Germline trimming cut 1 base from V and 1 base from J; bases unmatched to any gene: 13. CDR3 length: 21 residues. CDR3 residues: CATSRVGDAGLAGQNTGELFF. The DNA of the CDR3 is TGTGCCACCAGCAGAGTAGGGGACGCGGGACTAGCGGGCCAGAACACCGGGGAGCTGTTTTTT.

V and J are TRBV7-2 and TRBJ1-3; D gene uncertain. The germline CDR1 and CDR2 sequences are SGHTA and FQGNSA. The CDR3 contains 14 residues. Deletions cut 5 bases from V and 1 base from J, with 9 bases between. The DNA for the CDR3 is TGTGCCAGCAGCAAACAGAGTTCTGGAAACACCATATATTTT. Translating gives CASSKQSSGNTIYF.

The chain recombines TRBV7-2 with TRBJ1-4; D is ambiguous. V was shortened by 5 bases and J by 5 bases, with 15 bases between the two germline ends. Germline CDR1 SGHTA, CDR2 FQGNSA. The length of the CDR3 is 15 residues. The CDR3 coding sequence is TGTGCCAGCAGCGTGAGTTTCACCCCGAATGAAAAACTGTTTTTT. It translates to CASSVSFTPNEKLFF.

The gene calls are TRBV6-2 or TRBV6-3 and TRBJ2-7; TRBD2 aligns across 10 bases. The CDR3 is 16 amino acids. Germline lookup yields CDR1 MNHEY and CDR2 SVGEGT. V was clipped by 2 bases and J by 4 bases; unmatched bases: 8. In DNA form, the CDR3 reads TGTGCCAGCAGTTACCGTCTAGCGGGAGCAGAGTACGAGCAGTACTTC. Amino acids: CASSYRLAGAEYEQYF.

The CDR3 protein is CASSQETINYGYTF. CDR3 DNA: TGTGCCAGCAGCCAAGAAACTATCAACTATGGCTACACCTTC. This rearrangement joins TRBV4-2 to TRBJ1-2; no clear D. Trimming left V 0 bases short and J 2 bases short, with 7 bases between. Per germline, CDR1 LGHNA and CDR2 YNFKEQ. This CDR3 region has 14 residues.